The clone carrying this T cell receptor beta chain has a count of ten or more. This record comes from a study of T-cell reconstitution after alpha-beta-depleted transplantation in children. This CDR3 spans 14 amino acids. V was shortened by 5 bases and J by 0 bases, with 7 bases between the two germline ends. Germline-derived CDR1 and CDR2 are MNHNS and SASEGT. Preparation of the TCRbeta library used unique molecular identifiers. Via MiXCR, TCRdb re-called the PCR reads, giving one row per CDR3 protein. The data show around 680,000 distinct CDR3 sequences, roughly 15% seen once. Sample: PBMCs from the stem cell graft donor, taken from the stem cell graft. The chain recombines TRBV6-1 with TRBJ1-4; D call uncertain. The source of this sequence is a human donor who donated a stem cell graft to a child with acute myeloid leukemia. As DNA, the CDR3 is TGTGCCAGCAGTCCCTATTCAACTAATGAAAAACTGTTTTTT. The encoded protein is CASSPYSTNEKLFF.